These T cell receptor beta chains were read from a single sample in a study of CD8 T cells in Susac syndrome. TCRdb re-analysed the immunoSEQ multiplex PCR reads in MiXCR, keeping a single row per CDR3 protein. Of about 76,000 distinct CDR3 sequences listed, around 93% were seen once; the top ten hold approximately 0.45%. The sample consisted of CD8+ T cells from PBMCs. The receptors were sampled from a human donor with Susac syndrome. Each CDR3 is given with its conserved first and last residue. The D gene is left open where the match is weak.

TRBJ2-5 TRBD2 TRBV11-2 CASSLVPSGGGVPSPQETQYF TGTGCCAGCAGCTTAGTCCCTAGCGGGGGTGGGGTACCTTCCCCCCAAGAGACCCAGTACTTC
TRBJ2-3 . TRBV5-4 CASSTLATDTQYF TGTGCCAGCAGCACTCTAGCGACAGATACGCAGTATTTT
TRBJ2-4 TRBD1 TRBV6-4 CASSKDRGDIQYF TGTGCCAGCAGCAAAGACAGGGGTGACATTCAGTACTTC
TRBJ2-1 TRBD2 TRBV2 CASSEGGASGISYNEQFF TGTGCCAGCAGTGAAGGAGGGGCTAGCGGGATCTCCTACAATGAGCAGTTCTTC
TRBJ1-2 . TRBV23-1 CASRYMNVSYYGYTF TGCGCCAGCAGATACATGAACGTCAGCTACTATGGCTACACCTTC
TRBJ1-2 TRBD1 TRBV4-1 CASSQDLTPRWDRNNYGYTF TGCGCCAGCAGCCAAGATCTAACCCCCCGGTGGGACAGGAATAACTATGGCTACACCTTC
TRBJ1-1 . TRBV23-1 CASSDPGVTEAFF TGCGCCAGCAGTGATCCAGGTGTAACTGAAGCTTTCTTT
TRBJ1-5 . TRBV21-1 CASSKETDSNQPQHF TGTGCCAGCAGCAAAGAGACGGATAGCAATCAGCCCCAGCATTTT
TRBJ2-4 . TRBV4-2 CASSQEATGSVKNIQYF TGTGCCAGCAGCCAAGAAGCAACGGGTTCGGTCAAAAACATTCAGTACTTC
TRBJ2-1 . TRBV3-1 CASSQDSVGQVYEQFF TGTGCCAGCAGCCAAGATTCGGTGGGGCAGGTATATGAGCAGTTCTTC
TRBJ2-1 . TRBV5-4 CASSSDRSSYNEQFF TGTGCCAGCAGTTCCGACAGAAGCTCCTACAATGAGCAGTTCTTC
TRBJ1-5 . TRBV27 CASSLSQTNQPQHF TGTGCCAGCAGTTTATCCCAGACCAATCAGCCCCAGCATTTT
TRBJ2-5 . TRBV9 CASSGPGKETQYF TGTGCCAGCAGCGGTCCGGGCAAAGAGACCCAGTACTTC
TRBJ2-7 TRBD1 TRBV2 CASSVGTGGLEQYF TGTGCCAGCAGTGTAGGGACAGGGGGCCTCGAGCAGTACTTC
TRBJ1-2 . TRBV9 CASGGRDYTF TGTGCCAGTGGGGGGCGAGACTACACCTTC
TRBJ2-2 . TRBV3-1 CASSQSGHHTGELFF TGTGCCAGCAGCCAATCGGGACATCACACCGGGGAGCTGTTTTTT